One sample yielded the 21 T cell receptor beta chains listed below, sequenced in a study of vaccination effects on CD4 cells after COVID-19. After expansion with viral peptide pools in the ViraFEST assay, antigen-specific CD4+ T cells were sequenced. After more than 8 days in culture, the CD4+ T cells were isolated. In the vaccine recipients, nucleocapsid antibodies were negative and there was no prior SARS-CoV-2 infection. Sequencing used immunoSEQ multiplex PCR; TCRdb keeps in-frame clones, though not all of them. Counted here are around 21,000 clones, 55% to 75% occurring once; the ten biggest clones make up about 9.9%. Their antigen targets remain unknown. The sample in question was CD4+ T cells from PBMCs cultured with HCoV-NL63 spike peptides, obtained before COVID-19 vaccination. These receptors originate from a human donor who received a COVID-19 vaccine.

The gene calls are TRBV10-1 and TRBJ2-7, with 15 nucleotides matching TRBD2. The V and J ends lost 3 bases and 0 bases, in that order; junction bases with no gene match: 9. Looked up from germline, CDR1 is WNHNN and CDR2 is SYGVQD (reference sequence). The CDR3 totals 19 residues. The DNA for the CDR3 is TGCGCCAGCAGTGACTCCGGGACTAGCGGGGGGTTCTACTCCTACGAGCAGTACTTC. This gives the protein CASSDSGTSGGFYSYEQYF.

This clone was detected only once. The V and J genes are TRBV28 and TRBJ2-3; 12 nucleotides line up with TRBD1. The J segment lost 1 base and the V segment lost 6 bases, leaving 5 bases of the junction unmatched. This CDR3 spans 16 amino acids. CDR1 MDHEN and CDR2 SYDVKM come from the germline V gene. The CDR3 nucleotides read TGTGCCAGCAGGGGACAGGGGGCCTCGGGCACAGATACGCAGTATTTT. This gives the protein CASRGQGASGTDTQYF.

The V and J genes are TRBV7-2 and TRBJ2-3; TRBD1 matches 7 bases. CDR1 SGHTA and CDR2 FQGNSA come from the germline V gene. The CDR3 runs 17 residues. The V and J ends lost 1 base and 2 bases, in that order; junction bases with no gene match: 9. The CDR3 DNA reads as TGTGCCAGCAGCTTAGGAGGGGGCAGGGCCCTCACAGATACGCAGTATTTT. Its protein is CASSLGGGRALTDTQYF.

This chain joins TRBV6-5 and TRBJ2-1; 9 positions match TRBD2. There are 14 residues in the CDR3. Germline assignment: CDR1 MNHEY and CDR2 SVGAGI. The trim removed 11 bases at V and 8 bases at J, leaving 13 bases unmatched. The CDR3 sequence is CAGGERGVTHEQFF. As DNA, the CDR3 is TGTGCCGGAGGGGAGCGGGGGGTTACCCATGAGCAGTTCTTC.

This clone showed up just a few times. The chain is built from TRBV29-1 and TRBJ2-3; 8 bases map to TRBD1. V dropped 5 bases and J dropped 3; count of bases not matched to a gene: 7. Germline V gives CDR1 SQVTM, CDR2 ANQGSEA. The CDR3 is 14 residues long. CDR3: CSVSQGGMTDTQYF. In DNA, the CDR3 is TGCAGCGTTTCACAGGGGGGAATGACAGATACGCAGTATTTT.

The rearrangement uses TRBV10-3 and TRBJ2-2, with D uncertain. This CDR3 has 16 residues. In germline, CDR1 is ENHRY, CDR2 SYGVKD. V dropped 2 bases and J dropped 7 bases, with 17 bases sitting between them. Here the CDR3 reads CAISEGVWGSIGELFF. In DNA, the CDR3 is TGTGCCATCAGTGAGGGGGTTTGGGGTTCGATCGGGGAGCTGTTTTTT.

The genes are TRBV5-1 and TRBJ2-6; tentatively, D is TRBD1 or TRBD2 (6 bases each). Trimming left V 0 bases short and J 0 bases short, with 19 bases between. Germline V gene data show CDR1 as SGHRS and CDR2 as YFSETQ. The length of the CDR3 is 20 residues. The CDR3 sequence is CASSLGLRGPLYSGANVLTF. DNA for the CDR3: TGCGCCAGCAGCTTGGGGTTACGGGGGCCGCTATACTCTGGGGCCAACGTCCTGACTTTC.

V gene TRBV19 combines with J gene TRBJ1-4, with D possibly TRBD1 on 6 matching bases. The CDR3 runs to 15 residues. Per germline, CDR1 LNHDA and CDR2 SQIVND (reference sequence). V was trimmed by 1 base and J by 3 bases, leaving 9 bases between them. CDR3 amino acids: CASSIGTGPNEKLFF. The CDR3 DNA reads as TGTGCCAGTAGTATAGGAACAGGGCCTAATGAAAAACTGTTTTTT.

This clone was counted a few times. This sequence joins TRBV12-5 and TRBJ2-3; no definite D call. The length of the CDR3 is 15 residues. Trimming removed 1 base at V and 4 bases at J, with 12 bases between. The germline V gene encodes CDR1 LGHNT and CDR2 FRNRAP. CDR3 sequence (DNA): TGTGCTAGTGGTTTGGGGGAAAAGGTGGCAGATACGCAGTATTTT. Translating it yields CASGLGEKVADTQYF. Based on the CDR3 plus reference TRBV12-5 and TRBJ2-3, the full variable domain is DARVTQTPRHKVTEMGQEVTMRCQPILGHNTVFWYRQTMMQGLELLAYFRNRAPLDDSGMPKDRFSAEMPDATLATLKIQPSEPRDSAVYFCASGLGEKVADTQYFGPGTRLTVL.

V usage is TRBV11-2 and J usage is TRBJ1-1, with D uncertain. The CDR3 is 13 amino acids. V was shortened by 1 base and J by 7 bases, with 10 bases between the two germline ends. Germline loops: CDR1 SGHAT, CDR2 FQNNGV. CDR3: CASSLGSRHEAFF. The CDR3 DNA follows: TGTGCCAGCAGCTTAGGCAGTCGTCATGAAGCTTTCTTT.

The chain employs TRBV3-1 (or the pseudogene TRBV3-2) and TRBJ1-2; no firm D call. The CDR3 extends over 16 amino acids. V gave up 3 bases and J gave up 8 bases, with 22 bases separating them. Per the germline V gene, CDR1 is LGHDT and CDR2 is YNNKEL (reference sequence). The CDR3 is CASSQGEKARVLGYTF. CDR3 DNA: TGTGCCAGCAGCCAGGGTGAAAAGGCGAGGGTACTAGGCTACACCTTC.

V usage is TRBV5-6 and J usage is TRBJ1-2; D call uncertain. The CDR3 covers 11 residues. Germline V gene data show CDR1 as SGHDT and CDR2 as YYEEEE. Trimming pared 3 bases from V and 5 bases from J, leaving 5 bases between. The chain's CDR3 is CASSSSYGYTF. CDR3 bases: TGTGCCAGCAGCTCCAGTTATGGCTACACCTTC.

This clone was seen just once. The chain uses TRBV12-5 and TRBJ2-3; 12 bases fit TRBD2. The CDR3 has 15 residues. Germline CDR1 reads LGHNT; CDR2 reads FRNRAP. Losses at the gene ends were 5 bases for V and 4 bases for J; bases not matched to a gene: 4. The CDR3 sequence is CASGPGLAGSDTQYF. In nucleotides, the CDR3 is TGTGCTAGTGGTCCTGGACTAGCGGGGTCAGATACGCAGTATTTT.

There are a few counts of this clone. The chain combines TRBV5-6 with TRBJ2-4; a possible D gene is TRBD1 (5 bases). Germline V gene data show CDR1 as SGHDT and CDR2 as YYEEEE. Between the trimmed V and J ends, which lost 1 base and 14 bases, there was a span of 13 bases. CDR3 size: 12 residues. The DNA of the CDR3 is TGTGCCAGCAGCTTGTCTCAAGACAGAGAGTACTTC. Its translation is CASSLSQDREYF.

CDR3 nucleotide sequence: TGTGCCAGCAGTTATCAGGGTAACTATGGCTACACCTTC. Amino acids: CASSYQGNYGYTF. This chain links TRBV27 with TRBJ1-2; perhaps TRBD1 as D (5 bases). This CDR3 contains 13 residues. V was shortened by 4 bases and J by 1 base, with 7 bases between the two germline ends. Germline CDR1 MNHEY, CDR2 SMNVEV (reference sequence).

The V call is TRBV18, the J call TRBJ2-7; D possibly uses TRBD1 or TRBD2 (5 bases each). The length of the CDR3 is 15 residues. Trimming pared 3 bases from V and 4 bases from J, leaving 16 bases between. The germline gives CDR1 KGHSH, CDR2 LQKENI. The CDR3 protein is CASSPPGTRSYEQYF. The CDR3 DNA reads TGTGCCAGCTCACCGCCCGGGACGCGGTCATACGAGCAGTACTTC.

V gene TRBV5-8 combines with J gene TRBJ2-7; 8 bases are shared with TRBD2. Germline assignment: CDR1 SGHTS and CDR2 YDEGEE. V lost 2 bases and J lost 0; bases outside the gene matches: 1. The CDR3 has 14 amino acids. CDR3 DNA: TGTGCCAGCAGCTTCGCGGGGGGCTCCTACGAGCAGTACTTC. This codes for CASSFAGGSYEQYF.

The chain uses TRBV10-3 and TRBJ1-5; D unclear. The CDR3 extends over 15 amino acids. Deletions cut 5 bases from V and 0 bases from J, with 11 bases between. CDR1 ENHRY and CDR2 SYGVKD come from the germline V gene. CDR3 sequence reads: CAISTSGGSNQPQHF. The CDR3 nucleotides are TGTGCCATCAGTACCTCCGGTGGTAGCAATCAGCCCCAGCATTTT.

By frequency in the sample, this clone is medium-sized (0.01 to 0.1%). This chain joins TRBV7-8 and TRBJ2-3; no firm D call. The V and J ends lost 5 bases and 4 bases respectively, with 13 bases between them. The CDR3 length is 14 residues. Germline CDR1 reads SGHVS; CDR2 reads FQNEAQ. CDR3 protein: CASSLYELSDTQYF. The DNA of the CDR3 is TGTGCCAGCAGCCTGTACGAACTGTCAGATACGCAGTATTTT.

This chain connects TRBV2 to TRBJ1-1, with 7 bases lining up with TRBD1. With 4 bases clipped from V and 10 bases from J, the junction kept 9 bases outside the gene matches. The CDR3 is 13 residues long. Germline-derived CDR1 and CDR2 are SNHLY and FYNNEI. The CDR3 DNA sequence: TGTGCCAGCAGTGTCGGAAACCGGGACAGAGCTTTCTTT. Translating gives CASSVGNRDRAFF. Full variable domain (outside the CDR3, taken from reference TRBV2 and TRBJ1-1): EPEVTQTPSHQVTQMGQEVILRCVPISNHLYFYWYRQILGQKVEFLVSFYNNEISEKSEIFDDQFSVERPDGSNFTLKIRSTKLEDSAMYFCASSVGNRDRAFFGQGTRLTVV.

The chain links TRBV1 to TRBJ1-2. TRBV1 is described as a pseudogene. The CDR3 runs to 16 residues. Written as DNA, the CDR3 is TGCACGAGGGGTTTAAGTCGGGCAGGGAGAGAGGGTGGCTACACCTTC. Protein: CTRGLSRAGREGGYTF.